A selection of T cell receptor beta chains follows, all from one sample in a study of blood T cell repertoires in COVID-19. Only in-frame clones appear in the TCRdb table, and some are missing; sequencing was by immunoSEQ multiplex PCR. Counted here are a few hundred thousand clones, roughly 86% occurring once; the ten biggest clones make up 0.75% to 1%. Sequencing was carried out using PBMCs or T cells enriched from blood (not recorded which). These TCRs come from a woman aged 25-40 years who had recovered from COVID-19. CDR3s include the opening cysteine and the closing phenylalanine or tryptophan. D genes are given only for firm matches. Rows may omit the clone size; those that give it use once, few, many or a size class.

clone_size	d_call	v_call	j_call	cdr3_length	cdr3_aa	cdr3_nt
NA	NA	TRBV5-1	TRBJ2-1	13	CASSLASYNEQFF	TGCGCCAGCAGCTTGGCTTCGTACAATGAGCAGTTCTTC
NA	NA	TRBV6-5	TRBJ1-1	15	CASSYSLAGDTEAFF	TGTGCCAGCAGTTACTCGCTTGCAGGGGACACTGAAGCTTTCTTT
NA	NA	TRBV11-3	TRBJ2-7	13	CASSRTDPYEQYF	TGTGCCAGCAGCCGGACAGATCCCTACGAGCAGTACTTC
NA	NA	TRBV5-1	TRBJ2-7	16	CASSLPSTGGPYEQYF	TGCGCCAGCAGCTTGCCTTCGACCGGAGGGCCTTACGAGCAGTACTTC
NA	TRBD2	TRBV5-4	TRBJ2-2	15	CASSGSGTNTGELFF	TGTGCCAGCAGTGGGAGCGGGACTAACACCGGGGAGCTGTTTTTT
once	TRBD1	TRBV28	TRBJ1-2	15	CASSPVDRGDYGYTF	TGTGCCAGCAGTCCTGTGGACAGGGGGGACTATGGCTACACCTTC
NA	TRBD1	TRBV10-3	TRBJ1-5	15	CAIRGQGVGDQPQHF	TGTGCCATCAGGGGACAGGGGGTAGGGGATCAGCCCCAGCATTTT
NA	NA	TRBV12-5	TRBJ1-1	13	CASGSGESTEAFF	TGTGCTAGTGGGTCGGGAGAGAGCACTGAAGCTTTCTTT
NA	TRBD2	TRBV29-1	TRBJ2-1	14	CSVGGTSIFDEQFF	TGCAGCGTTGGGGGGACTAGCATTTTCGATGAGCAGTTCTTC
NA	NA	TRBV9	TRBJ2-3	14	CASSRGGADDTQYF	TGTGCCAGCAGCCGTGGAGGGGCCGATGATACGCAGTATTTT
NA	NA	TRBV10-2	TRBJ1-2	15	CASGGGGNGWDGYTF	TGCGCCAGCGGTGGGGGAGGTAATGGATGGGATGGCTACACCTTC